This T cell receptor (beta chain) emerged from a study of prognosis after radiotherapy for stage I lung cancer. It was by two-round multiplex PCR that TCR beta CDR3 was amplified from genomic DNA. Primers targeting each individual TRBV and TRBJ gene were applied in first-round PCR. Each CDR3 protein is one row after TCRdb ran MiXCR on the multiplex PCR reads. Among tens of thousands of distinct CDR3 sequences listed, 25% to 40% were seen once. The CDR3 spans 15 residues. V lost 3 bases and J 3 bases, leaving 11 bases between the germline ends. This clonotype was counted ten times or more. Its specificity is unknown. General study results and limits: In patients who developed distant metastases, Shannon entropy measured after stereotactic body radiation therapy was lower, and baseline Shannon entropy was not associated with metastases. Patients' TRBV and TRBJ gene usage reportedly differed by presence or absence of metastases.

Peripheral blood was collected in volumes of 5.5 to 7.5 milliliters at each of two time points. The clonotype comes from a donor aged 50 or older with non-small cell lung cancer. V and J are TRBV12-3 or TRBV12-4 and TRBJ2-2; D ambiguous. The starting material was PBMCs, obtained before or after stereotactic body radiation therapy (not recorded which). The CDR3 region has the DNA TGTGCCAGCAGTTTGGTTGGGTCCGACACCGGGGAGCTGTTTTTT. Translating it yields CASSLVGSDTGELFF.